The rows below give T cell receptor beta chains drawn from one sample of a study of OX40 agonist ivuxolimab in advanced cancers. The repertoire was sequenced with immunoSEQ multiplex PCR; TCRdb's copy has only in-frame clones and lacks some. The table has approximately 58,000 clones, approximately 90% seen once; the top ten hold 9.5% to 15%. The sequenced sample was CD4+ or CD8+ T cells sorted from blood, obtained in a trial of the OX40 agonist ivuxolimab. All receptors derive from an adult with an advanced solid tumor such as melanoma, head and neck, liver or kidney cancer. Both conserved end residues are part of each CDR3. D genes are given only for firm matches.

V gene	J gene	D gene	CDR3 protein	CDR3 DNA
TRBV18	TRBJ2-6	TRBD1	CASSPGPGTGIGANVLTF	TGTGCCAGCTCACCAGGTCCCGGGACAGGGATTGGGGCCAACGTCCTGACTTTC
TRBV7-9	TRBJ2-5	TRBD1	CASSFRQGLRETQYF	TGTGCCAGCAGCTTCCGACAGGGTTTACGAGAGACCCAGTACTTC
TRBV5-5	TRBJ1-1	NA	CASSLAQGLLTSGTEAFF	TGTGCCAGCAGCTTGGCCCAGGGTCTCCTAACTAGCGGCACTGAAGCTTTCTTT
TRBV29-1	TRBJ2-7	NA	CSVEVSGWTYEQYF	TGCAGCGTTGAAGTTTCGGGGTGGACCTACGAGCAGTACTTC
TRBV5-8	TRBJ2-1	TRBD1	CASLGQGKYNEQFF	TGTGCCAGCCTGGGACAGGGAAAGTACAATGAGCAGTTCTTC
TRBV12-5	TRBJ2-1	NA	CASVGSGDGEQFF	TGTGCTAGTGTAGGGTCGGGGGATGGTGAGCAGTTCTTC
TRBV7-9	TRBJ2-1	NA	CASSPPGSGAHEQFF	TGTGCCAGCAGCCCTCCGGGGTCGGGAGCCCATGAGCAGTTCTTC
TRBV2	TRBJ2-7	NA	CAWFDRTYEQYF	TGTGCCTGGTTCGACAGAACCTACGAGCAGTACTTC
TRBV7-9	TRBJ2-3	NA	CASSRGTDTQYF	TGTGCCAGCAGCCGTGGGACAGATACGCAGTATTTT
TRBV14	TRBJ1-4	NA	CASNGGGTNEKLFF	TGTGCCAGCAACGGCGGGGGAACTAATGAAAAACTGTTTTTT
TRBV19	TRBJ1-4	TRBD1	CASSRHTGTANEKLFF	TGTGCCAGTAGTAGACATACCGGGACAGCGAATGAAAAACTGTTTTTT
TRBV15	TRBJ2-3	NA	CATSRETDTQYF	TGTGCCACCAGCAGAGAGACAGATACGCAGTATTTT
TRBV28	TRBJ1-5	NA	CASSTTGIQPQHF	TGTGCCAGCAGTACTACAGGGATTCAGCCCCAGCATTTT
TRBV5-1	TRBJ1-2	TRBD1	CASSPGQDYGYTF	TGCGCCAGCAGCCCCGGACAGGACTATGGCTACACCTTC
TRBV2	TRBJ2-7	TRBD2	CASSESMGLADDRYEQYF	TGTGCCAGCAGTGAAAGCATGGGACTAGCAGACGACCGCTACGAGCAGTACTTC
TRBV4-1	TRBJ1-5	NA	CASSPIDGVNQPQHF	TGCGCCAGCAGCCCAATCGATGGGGTAAATCAGCCCCAGCATTTT
TRBV19	TRBJ1-2	TRBD1	CASSRDRTYGYTF	TGTGCCAGTAGCCGGGACAGGACCTATGGCTACACCTTC
TRBV27	TRBJ2-3	NA	CASSYMGTDTQYF	TGTGCCAGCAGTTATATGGGGACAGATACGCAGTATTTT
TRBV4-1	TRBJ2-4	NA	CASPGVGAPAKNIQYF	TGCGCCAGCCCCGGAGTCGGGGCGCCAGCCAAAAACATTCAGTACTTC
TRBV7-9	TRBJ2-7	NA	CATSPGVTYEQYF	TGTGCCACCTCGCCGGGAGTGACCTACGAGCAGTACTTC